This entry describes one TCR beta chain. TCRdb keeps only in-frame clones here, not all; method: immunoSEQ multiplex PCR. The sample shows roughly 300,000 clones, more than 85% of them seen only once. Symptom resolution, clearance, or two negative PCRs marked the recovered donors of Cohort 3. The data originate from a study of blood T cell repertoires in COVID-19. Whole-study context: PBMCs, B-cell-depleted T cells, or T cells were the source of the cDNA or gDNA that made up the material.

CDR1 and CDR2 from the germline V gene are MNHEY and SMNVEV (reference sequence). The ends were cut back, 7 bases at V and 6 bases at J, with 22 bases in the middle. CDR3 length equals 16 residues. The J gene is TRBJ1-5, the V gene TRBV27; tentative D call: TRBD1 (6 bases). The sequenced sample was PBMCs or T cells enriched from blood (not recorded which). The sequence was collected from a woman aged 25 to 45 who had recovered from COVID-19. CDR3 sequence reads: CASTRCETGVCQPQHF. CDR3 sequence (DNA): TGTGCCAGCACCCGATGTGAGACAGGCGTTTGTCAGCCCCAGCATTTT.